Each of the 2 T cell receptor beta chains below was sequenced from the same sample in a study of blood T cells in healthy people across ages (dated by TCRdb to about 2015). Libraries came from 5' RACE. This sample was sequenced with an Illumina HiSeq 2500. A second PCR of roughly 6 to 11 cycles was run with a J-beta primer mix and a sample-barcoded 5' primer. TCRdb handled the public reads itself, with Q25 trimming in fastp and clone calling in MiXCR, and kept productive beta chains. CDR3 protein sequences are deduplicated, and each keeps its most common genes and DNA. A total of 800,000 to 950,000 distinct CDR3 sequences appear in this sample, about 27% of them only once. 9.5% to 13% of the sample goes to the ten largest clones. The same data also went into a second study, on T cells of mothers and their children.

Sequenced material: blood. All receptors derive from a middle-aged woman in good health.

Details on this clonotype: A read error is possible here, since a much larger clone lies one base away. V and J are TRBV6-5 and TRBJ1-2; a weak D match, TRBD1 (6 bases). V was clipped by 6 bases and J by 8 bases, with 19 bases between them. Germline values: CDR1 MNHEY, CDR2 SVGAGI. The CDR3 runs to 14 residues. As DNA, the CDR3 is TGTGCCAGCAGGTACGATGGGGCAGGGGAAGGCTACACCTTC. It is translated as CASRYDGAGEGYTF.

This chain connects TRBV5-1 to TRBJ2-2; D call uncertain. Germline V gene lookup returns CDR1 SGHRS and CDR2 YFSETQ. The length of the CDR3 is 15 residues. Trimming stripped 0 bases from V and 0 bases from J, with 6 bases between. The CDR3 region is CASSLVLSNTGELFF. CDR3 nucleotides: TGCGCCAGCAGCTTGGTCCTTTCGAACACCGGGGAGCTGTTTTTT.